This T cell receptor (beta chain) is from a study of neurological immune-mediated disorders. The T cells used for sorted libraries numbered about a million, either CD4+ or CD8+. The CDR3 has 14 residues. CDR1 is SGHRS, CDR2 YFSETQ, per germline. Trimming took 0 bases from V and 5 from J, leaving 12 bases between them. Study outcomes and limitations: No expanded-clone CDR3 amino acid sequence recurred across subjects, suggesting private TCR-beta repertoires.

The table lists this clonotype with many counts. Its target is not known. The method for making cDNA was 5'RACE, and it used 10-nucleotide random UMIs. Each CDR3 protein gets one entry after TCRdb re-called the 5' RACE reads with MiXCR. The data contain fewer than 55,000 distinct CDR3 sequences, roughly 6% of them singletons. This rearrangement joins TRBV5-1 to TRBJ2-7; possible D gene TRBD2, 5 bases. The sequence was obtained from a woman between 40 and 55 years old in good health. Sequencing used CD4+ T cells from blood. The CDR3 protein is CASSLVGGLDEQYF. CDR3 DNA: TGCGCCAGCAGCTTGGTCGGAGGTCTTGACGAGCAGTACTTC.